The 8 T cell receptor beta chains presented below share a single source sample, sequenced in a study of beta chain features in type 1 diabetes. The investigators reverse transcribed all of the isolated RNA, so they sequenced expressed TCRB transcripts. The protocol was immunoSEQ multiplex PCR, while the TCRdb copy is restricted to in-frame clones and leaves out a portion. The sample has about 900,000 clones, 15% to 20% seen once. The sequencing input was naive CD4+ T cells from blood. The receptor source for this set is a woman younger than 30 in good health.

This clone was found a few times. This chain joins TRBV5-1 and TRBJ2-1; 9 bases fit TRBD2. CDR1 and CDR2 from the germline V gene are SGHRS and YFSETQ. The trim removed 4 bases at V and 1 base at J, leaving 3 bases unmatched. The CDR3 is 15 residues long. The CDR3 spells CASSAGLASYNEQFF. The CDR3 DNA sequence: TGCGCCAGCAGCGCAGGACTAGCGTCCTACAATGAGCAGTTCTTC.

V usage is TRBV7-2 and J usage is TRBJ2-3, with 8 nucleotides matching TRBD2. The germline CDR1 and CDR2 sequences are SGHTA and FQGNSA. Trimming cost V 3 bases and J 2 bases; bases outside gene matches: 4. The CDR3 has 15 amino acids. For the CDR3, the DNA is TGTGCCAGCAGCTTTTCTAGCGGGCACACAGATACGCAGTATTTT. Protein: CASSFSSGHTDTQYF.

This clone occurred a few times. The chain recombines TRBV10-3 with TRBJ1-2; D gene ambiguous. Germline V gene sequence: CDR1 ENHRY, CDR2 SYGVKD. The CDR3 is made up of 13 amino acids. Trimming cost V 2 bases and J 8 bases, with 12 bases left between them. This CDR3 reads CAISEVREYGYTF. The CDR3 DNA follows: TGTGCCATCAGTGAGGTCAGAGAATACGGCTACACCTTC.

CDR3: CASSLSYVAATNEQFF. CDR3 coding DNA: TGCGCCAGCAGCTTGTCTTACGTAGCGGCTACCAATGAGCAGTTCTTC. The chain has TRBV5-1 and TRBJ2-1; tentatively, D is TRBD2 (6 bases). The V gene's germline CDR1 is SGHRS and CDR2 YFSETQ. This CDR3 has 16 amino acids. V lost 1 base, J lost 6 bases, and 17 bases lay in between. Full variable domain (rest looked up from reference TRBV5-1 and TRBJ2-1): KAGVTQTPRYLIKTRGQQVTLSCSPISGHRSVSWYQQTPGQGLQFLFEYFSETQRNKGNFPGRFSGRQFSNSRSEMNVSTLELGDSALYLCASSLSYVAATNEQFFGPGTRLTVL.

In DNA form, the CDR3 reads TGTGCCAGCAGTTATTCGGGACCCTACGAGCAGTACTTC. Encoded protein: CASSYSGPYEQYF. The J gene is TRBJ2-7, the V gene TRBV6-5; the D call may be TRBD1 or TRBD2 (5 bases each). Germline CDR1 MNHEY, CDR2 SVGAGI. The CDR3 loop spans 13 amino acids. V lost 3 bases and J 2 bases, leaving 8 bases between the germline ends.

This clone was observed a few times. V and J are TRBV7-2 and TRBJ2-1, with 14 bases aligning to TRBD2. Trimming removed 6 bases from V and 9 bases from J; junction bases left unmatched: 10. Germline-derived CDR1 and CDR2 are SGHTA and FQGNSA. This CDR3 has 16 residues. The CDR3 sequence is CASRPSRLAGGIEQFF. The DNA of the CDR3 is TGTGCCAGCAGACCGTCGAGACTAGCGGGAGGGATTGAGCAGTTCTTC.

This clone was seen a handful of times. The rearrangement uses TRBV29-1 and TRBJ2-1; the match to TRBD2 covers 7 bases. V lost 6 bases, J lost 5 bases, and 7 bases stayed unmatched. Germline assignment: CDR1 SQVTM and CDR2 ANQGSEA. This CDR3 is built from 13 residues. Here the CDR3 reads CSVAGLANNEQFF. CDR3 sequence (DNA): TGCAGCGTAGCGGGACTGGCAAACAATGAGCAGTTCTTC.

The chain recombines TRBV10-3 with TRBJ2-1; D is uncertain. This CDR3 contains 13 residues. V lost 10 bases, J lost 4 bases, and 14 bases lay in between. The germline gives CDR1 ENHRY, CDR2 SYGVKD. In nucleotides, the CDR3 is TGTGCCAGCAGCCCAACCCTTTACAATGAGCAGTTCTTC. Amino acid sequence: CASSPTLYNEQFF.